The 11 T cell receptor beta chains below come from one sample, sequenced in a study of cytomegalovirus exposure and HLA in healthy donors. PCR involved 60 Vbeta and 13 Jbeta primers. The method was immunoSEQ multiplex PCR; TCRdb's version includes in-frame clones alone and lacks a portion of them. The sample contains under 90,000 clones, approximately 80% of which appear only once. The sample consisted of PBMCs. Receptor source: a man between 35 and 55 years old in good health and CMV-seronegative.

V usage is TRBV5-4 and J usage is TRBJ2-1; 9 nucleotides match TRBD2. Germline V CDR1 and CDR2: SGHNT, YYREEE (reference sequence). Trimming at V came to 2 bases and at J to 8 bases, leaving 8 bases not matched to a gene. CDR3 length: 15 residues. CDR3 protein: CASSLGGGAFDEQFF. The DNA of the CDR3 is TGTGCCAGCAGCTTAGGCGGGGGGGCTTTTGATGAGCAGTTCTTC.

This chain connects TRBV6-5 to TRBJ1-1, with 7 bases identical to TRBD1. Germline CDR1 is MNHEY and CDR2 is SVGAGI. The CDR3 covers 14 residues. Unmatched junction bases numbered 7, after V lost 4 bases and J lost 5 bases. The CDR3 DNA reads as TGTGCCAGCAGTTCTTGGCAGGGGGGAACTGAAGCTTTCTTT. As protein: CASSSWQGGTEAFF.

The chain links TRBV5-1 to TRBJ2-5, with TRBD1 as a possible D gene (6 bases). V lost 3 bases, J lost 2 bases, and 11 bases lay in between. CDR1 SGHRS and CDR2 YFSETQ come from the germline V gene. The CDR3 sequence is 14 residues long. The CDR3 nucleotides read TGCGCCAGCAGCTCGGGTAGGGGGCAAGAGACCCAGTACTTC. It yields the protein CASSSGRGQETQYF.

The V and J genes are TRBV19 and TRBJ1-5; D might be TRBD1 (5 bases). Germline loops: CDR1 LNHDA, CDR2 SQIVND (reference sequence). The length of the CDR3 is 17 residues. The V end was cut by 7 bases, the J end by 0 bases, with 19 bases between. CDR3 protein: CASKFTVQVHSNQPQHF. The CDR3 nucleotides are TGTGCCAGTAAATTCACTGTACAGGTGCATAGCAATCAGCCCCAGCATTTT.

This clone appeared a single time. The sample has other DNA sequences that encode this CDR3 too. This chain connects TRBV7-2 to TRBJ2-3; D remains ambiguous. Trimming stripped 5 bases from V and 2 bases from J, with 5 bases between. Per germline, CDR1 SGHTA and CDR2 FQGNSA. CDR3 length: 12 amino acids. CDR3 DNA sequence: TGTGCCAGCAGCCCTTACACAGATACGCAGTATTTT. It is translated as CASSPYTDTQYF.

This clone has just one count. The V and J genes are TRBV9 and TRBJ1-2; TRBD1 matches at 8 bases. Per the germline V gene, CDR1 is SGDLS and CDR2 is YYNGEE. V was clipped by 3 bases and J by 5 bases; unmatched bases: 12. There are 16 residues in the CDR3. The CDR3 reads CASSGDPDRANYGYTF. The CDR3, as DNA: TGTGCCAGCAGCGGAGACCCGGACAGGGCCAATTATGGCTACACCTTC.

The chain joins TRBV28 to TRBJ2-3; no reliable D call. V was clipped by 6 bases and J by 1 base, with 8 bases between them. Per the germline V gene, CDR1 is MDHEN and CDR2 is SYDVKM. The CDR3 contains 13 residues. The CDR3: CASSLPGTDTQYF. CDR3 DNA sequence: TGTGCCAGCAGCCTACCGGGCACAGATACGCAGTATTTT.

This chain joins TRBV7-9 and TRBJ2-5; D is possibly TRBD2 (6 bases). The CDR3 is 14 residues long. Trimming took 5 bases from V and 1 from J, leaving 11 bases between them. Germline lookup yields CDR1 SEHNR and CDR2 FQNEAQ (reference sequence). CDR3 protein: CASSRGGIQETQYF. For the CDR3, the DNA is TGTGCCAGCAGCCGGGGCGGGATCCAAGAGACCCAGTACTTC.

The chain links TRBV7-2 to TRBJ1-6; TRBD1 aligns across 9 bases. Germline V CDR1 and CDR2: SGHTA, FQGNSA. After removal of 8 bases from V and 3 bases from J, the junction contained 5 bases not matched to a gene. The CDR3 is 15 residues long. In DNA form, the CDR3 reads TGTGCCAGCGTTTTGGACAGGGGCTATAATTCACCCCTCCACTTT. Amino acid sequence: CASVLDRGYNSPLHF. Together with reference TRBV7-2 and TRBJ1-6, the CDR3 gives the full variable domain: GAGVSQSPSNKVTEKGKDVELRCDPISGHTALYWYRQSLGQGLEFLIYFQGNSAPDKSGLPSDRFSAERTGGSVSTLTIQRTQQEDSAVYLCASVLDRGYNSPLHFGNGTRLTVT.

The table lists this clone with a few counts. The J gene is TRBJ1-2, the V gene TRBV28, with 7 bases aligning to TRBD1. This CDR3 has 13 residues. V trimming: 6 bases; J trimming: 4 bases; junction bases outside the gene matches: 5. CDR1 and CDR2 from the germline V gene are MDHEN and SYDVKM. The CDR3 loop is CASRTGQSYGYTF. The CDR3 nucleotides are TGTGCCAGCAGGACGGGACAGTCCTATGGCTACACCTTC.

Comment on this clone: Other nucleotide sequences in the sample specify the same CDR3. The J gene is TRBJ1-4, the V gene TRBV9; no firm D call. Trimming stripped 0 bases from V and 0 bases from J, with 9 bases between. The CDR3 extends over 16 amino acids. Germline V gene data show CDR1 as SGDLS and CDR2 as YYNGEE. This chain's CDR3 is CASSVGPHATNEKLFF. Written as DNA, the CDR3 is TGTGCCAGCAGCGTAGGGCCCCACGCAACTAATGAAAAACTGTTTTTT. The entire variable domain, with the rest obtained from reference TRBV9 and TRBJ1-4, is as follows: DSGVTQTPKHLITATGQRVTLRCSPRSGDLSVYWYQQSLDQGLQFLIQYYNGEERAKGNILERFSAQQFPDLHSELNLSSLELGDSALYFCASSVGPHATNEKLFFGSGTQLSVL.